Sequencing of this TCR beta chain was carried out in a study of spatial heterogeneity in lung cancer. Whole-study context: Alpha-chain sequences were consistently detected less often than beta-chain sequences. There were, on average, more than eight raw-read appearances for each unique TCR and UMI combination.

Germline V gene lookup returns CDR1 KGHSH and CDR2 LQKENI. This CDR3 contains 15 residues. Trimming took off 3 bases at V and 3 bases at J, with 12 bases between the two ends. This clonotype appeared many times. TCRdb itself ran the 5' RACE reads through MiXCR, one entry per CDR3 protein. Altogether about 36,000 distinct CDR3 sequences are present, 5.2% being singletons, with the ten largest covering under 35%. Time point described: sample taken at primary tumor resection. The sequenced material consisted of unsorted whole RNA from tumor, nontumor lung or frozen PBMC. V usage is TRBV18 and J usage is TRBJ2-1; tentatively, D is TRBD2 (5 bases). The specimen comprised PBMCs, sampled at surgery. The receptor's source is a female donor with early-stage non-small cell lung cancer. The CDR3 region has the DNA TGTGCCAGCTCACCTCGACCGGGGAACTACAATGAGCAGTTCTTC. It codes for CASSPRPGNYNEQFF.